This T cell receptor (beta chain) was observed in a study of T cell changes during pregnancy in multiple sclerosis (dated by TCRdb to the late 2010s). Regarding the complete study: The study looked at changes in the T cell repertoire across pregnancy in women with multiple sclerosis.

The method behind the library was the immunoSEQ multiplex PCR assay. TCRdb retrieved this table from immuneACCESS and kept in-frame rearrangements only. Not all clones are present; in checked studies, unresolved V genes account for under half, and no reason is known for the remainder. The sample yields 50,000 to 75,000 clones; approximately 90% were counted once. Less than 3.5% of the sample lies in the top ten. The CDR3 numbers 15 residues from cysteine through phenylalanine. Only the CDR3 part of the read is kept: 45 bases, read in frame from the first base. The germline V gene specifies SQVTM as CDR1 and ANQGSEA as CDR2. Trimmed from V: 0 bases; trimmed from J: 4 bases; junction bases lacking a gene match: 6. This clone showed up just once. Its antigen target is currently unknown. No base quality values were provided; no much bigger clone lies one nucleotide off.

The sequenced sample was peripheral blood, obtained in the third trimester of pregnancy. The chain was built from TRBV29-1 and TRBJ1-2, and TRBD1 aligns with 9 junction nucleotides. The sequence came from a female donor in good health, enrolled as a control in a pregnancy study. CDR3 sequence: CSVEDVQGAFYGYTF. The DNA reads as follows: TGCAGCGTTGAAGACGTACAGGGGGCCTTCTATGGCTACACCTTC.